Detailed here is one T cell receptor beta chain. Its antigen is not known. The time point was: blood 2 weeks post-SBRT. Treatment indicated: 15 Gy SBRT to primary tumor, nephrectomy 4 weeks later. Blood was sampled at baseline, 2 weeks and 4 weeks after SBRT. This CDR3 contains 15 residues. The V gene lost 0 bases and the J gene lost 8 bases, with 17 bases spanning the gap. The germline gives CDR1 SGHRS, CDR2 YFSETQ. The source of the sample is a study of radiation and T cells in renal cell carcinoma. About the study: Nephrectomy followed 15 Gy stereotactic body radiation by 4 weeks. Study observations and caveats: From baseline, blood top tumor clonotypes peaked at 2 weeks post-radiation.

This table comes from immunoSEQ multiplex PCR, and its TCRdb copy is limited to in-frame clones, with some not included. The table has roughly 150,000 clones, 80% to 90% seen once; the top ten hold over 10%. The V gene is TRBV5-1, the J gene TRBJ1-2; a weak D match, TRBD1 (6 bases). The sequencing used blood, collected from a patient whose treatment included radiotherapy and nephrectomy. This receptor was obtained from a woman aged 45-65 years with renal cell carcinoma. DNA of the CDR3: TGCGCCAGCAGCTTGGACAGGGATGGTACTAGGGGCTACACCTTC. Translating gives CASSLDRDGTRGYTF.